The 22 T cell receptor beta chains in this list originate from one sample, sequenced in a study of T cells in Graves' hyperthyroidism and ophthalmopathy. Template material for amplifying TCR beta CDR3 regions consisted of RNA transcripts. The HTBI primer set drove a first-round RT-PCR of the TCR CDR3. One entry per CDR3 protein results from TCRdb running MiXCR on the multiplex PCR reads. This table has under 250,000 distinct CDR3 sequences, approximately 23% appearing once. What was sequenced was blood. All receptors derive from a woman in her thirties or forties with Graves' ophthalmopathy.

This clonotype was counted at least ten times. The J gene is TRBJ1-3, the V gene TRBV9; 7 bases line up with TRBD1. The CDR3 is made up of 16 amino acids. Germline V lookup: CDR1 SGDLS, CDR2 YYNGEE. V was clipped by 4 bases and J by 3 bases; unmatched bases: 10. CDR3 amino acids: CASSPRDRVFGNTIYF. The CDR3 DNA sequence: TGTGCCAGCAGCCCTCGCGACAGGGTATTTGGAAACACCATATATTTT. The complete variable domain, with remaining parts taken from reference TRBV9 and TRBJ1-3, reads DSGVTQTPKHLITATGQRVTLRCSPRSGDLSVYWYQQSLDQGLQFLIQYYNGEERAKGNILERFSAQQFPDLHSELNLSSLELGDSALYFCASSPRDRVFGNTIYFGEGSWLTVV.

In this sample, this clonotype turned up a few times. The chain has TRBV28 and TRBJ1-5; possibly TRBD1 for D (6 bases). CDR3 length equals 16 residues. V gave up 1 base and J gave up 2 bases, with 12 bases separating them. Germline values: CDR1 MDHEN, CDR2 SYDVKM. As DNA, the CDR3 is TGTGCCAGCAGTTTATTCAGGGCAGGGGGCAATCAGCCCCAGCATTTT. This gives the protein CASSLFRAGGNQPQHF.

This clonotype was picked up a small number of times. The chain joins TRBV20-1 to TRBJ1-1; D gene unclear. From germline, CDR1 is DFQATT and CDR2 SNEGSKA (reference sequence). CDR3 length equals 13 residues. V lost 1 base and J 5 bases, leaving 11 bases between the germline ends. As DNA, the CDR3 is TGCAGTGCTAGAGGCGGCCGGTGGACTGAAGCTTTCTTT. Protein: CSARGGRWTEAFF.

This clonotype was counted at least ten times. The V and J genes are TRBV28 and TRBJ1-1; D is undetermined. Germline V CDR1 and CDR2: MDHEN, SYDVKM. The CDR3 is 13 amino acids. The V end was cut by 4 bases, the J end by 3 bases, with 9 bases between. The CDR3 sequence: CASSSQPDTEAFF. Written as DNA, the CDR3 is TGTGCCAGCAGTTCCCAGCCGGACACTGAAGCTTTCTTT.

This clonotype was picked up many times. The CDR3 DNA reads TGTGCCAGCTCCTACGGACAGGGGGAAGAGACCCAGTACTTC. It specifies CASSYGQGEETQYF. The chain uses TRBV18 and TRBJ2-5, with TRBD1 matching 10 bases. The J segment lost 3 bases and the V segment lost 6 bases, leaving 4 bases of the junction unmatched. Germline values: CDR1 KGHSH, CDR2 LQKENI. The CDR3 consists of 14 residues.

There are many counts of this clonotype. The chain recombines TRBV2 with TRBJ1-1; D not certain. This CDR3 contains 13 residues. Germline loops: CDR1 SNHLY, CDR2 FYNNEI. Trimming stripped 4 bases from V and 5 bases from J, with 11 bases between. The CDR3 coding sequence is TGTGCCAGCAGTGGCGAGAGGTCGACTGAAGCTTTCTTT. This translates into CASSGERSTEAFF.

There are many counts of this clonotype. The J gene is TRBJ1-2, the V gene TRBV28, with D possibly TRBD1 on 6 matching bases. Germline CDR1 and CDR2: MDHEN and SYDVKM. The CDR3 spans 14 residues. V dropped 2 bases and J dropped 2 bases, with 9 bases sitting between them. In DNA, the CDR3 is TGTGCCAGCAGTTTAGCCGACAGGAACTATGGCTACACCTTC. Encoded protein: CASSLADRNYGYTF.

There are many counts of this clonotype. V usage is TRBV9 and J usage is TRBJ1-2, with TRBD1 as a possible D gene (5 bases). Germline assignment: CDR1 SGDLS and CDR2 YYNGEE. With 0 bases removed from V and 5 bases from J, the gap between germline ends came to 14 bases. The CDR3 totals 15 residues. CDR3 bases: TGTGCCAGCAGCGTAGGGGCTAGTGGGACTTATGGCTACACCTTC. Protein product: CASSVGASGTYGYTF.

In its sample, this clonotype was seen a few times. The chain carries TRBV19 and TRBJ1-5; no definite D call. Between the trimmed V and J ends, which lost 3 bases and 4 bases, there was a span of 16 bases. CDR1 LNHDA and CDR2 SQIVND come from the germline V gene (reference sequence). The CDR3 has 16 residues. The CDR3 coding sequence is TGTGCCAGTAGTATCCTCCAGACACGGATTAATCAGCCCCAGCATTTT. Translation: CASSILQTRINQPQHF.

This clonotype appeared many times. This sequence joins TRBV13 and TRBJ1-5, with 12 bases lining up with TRBD1. From germline, CDR1 is PRHDT and CDR2 FYEKMQ (reference sequence). The CDR3 loop spans 17 amino acids. Germline trimming cut 5 bases from V and 0 bases from J; bases unmatched to any gene: 5. As DNA, the CDR3 is TGTGCCAGCAGCCGGGGGACAGGGGGCCGTAGCAATCAGCCCCAGCATTTT. Translated, it gives CASSRGTGGRSNQPQHF.

This clonotype was recorded at least ten times. The chain links TRBV29-1 to TRBJ1-1; 9 bases map to TRBD1. Germline trimming cut 5 bases from V and 5 bases from J; bases unmatched to any gene: 9. The germline V gene encodes CDR1 SQVTM and CDR2 ANQGSEA. The CDR3 spans 14 residues. The CDR3 DNA reads as TGCAGCGTTTGTTGGGGGACAGGGCGAACTGAAGCTTTCTTT. Translating it yields CSVCWGTGRTEAFF.

The J gene is TRBJ2-5, the V gene TRBV4-1; D might be TRBD1 (5 bases). Germline CDR1 and CDR2: MGHRA and YSYEKL. Trimming stripped 1 base from V and 1 base from J, with 7 bases between. The CDR3 sequence is 14 residues long. The CDR3 DNA reads as TGCGCCAGCAGCCAAGGGACAACCCAAGAGACCCAGTACTTC. This codes for CASSQGTTQETQYF.

This clonotype was seen many times. This rearrangement joins TRBV5-1 to TRBJ2-5, with D possibly being TRBD1 (5 bases). Germline V gives CDR1 SGHRS, CDR2 YFSETQ. The CDR3 extends over 14 amino acids. V was clipped by 6 bases and J by 0 bases, with 12 bases between them. CDR3 DNA sequence: TGCGCCAGCACCGGACACGTAAACCAAGAGACCCAGTACTTC. It specifies CASTGHVNQETQYF.

The gene calls are TRBV20-1 and TRBJ2-7; 14 nucleotides align to TRBD2. The CDR3 is made up of 15 amino acids. Germline loops: CDR1 DFQATT, CDR2 SNEGSKA (reference sequence). The V and J ends lost 6 bases and 5 bases, in that order; junction bases with no gene match: 9. The CDR3 spells CSALGLAGVYDEQYF. Written as DNA, the CDR3 is TGCAGTGCCTTGGGACTAGCGGGAGTGTACGACGAGCAGTACTTC.

This clonotype was observed a few times. The gene calls are TRBV6-2 or TRBV6-3 and TRBJ2-2; D remains unclear. CDR3 length: 15 amino acids. Germline values: CDR1 MNHEY, CDR2 SVGEGT. Trimming stripped 8 bases from V and 0 bases from J, with 13 bases between. CDR3 coding DNA: TGTGCCAGCGGCCCGACTGGTACGAACACCGGGGAGCTGTTTTTT. Protein: CASGPTGTNTGELFF.

This clonotype was picked up many times. The chain uses TRBV10-1 and TRBJ1-1; 7 bases agree with TRBD1. Germline assignment: CDR1 WNHNN and CDR2 SYGVQD (reference sequence). The CDR3 is made up of 13 amino acids. Trimming cost V 3 bases and J 8 bases; bases outside gene matches: 6. This CDR3 reads CASSDQGGKEAFF. CDR3 nucleotide sequence: TGCGCCAGCAGTGACCAGGGGGGGAAAGAAGCTTTCTTT.

This clonotype was seen at least ten times. The chain combines TRBV24-1 with TRBJ1-1; 7 nucleotides match TRBD1. The germline V gene has CDR1 KGHDR and CDR2 SFDVKD. V was clipped by 7 bases and J by 1 base; unmatched bases: 2. The CDR3 loop spans 13 amino acids. CDR3 loop: CATRGTENTEAFF. The CDR3, as DNA: TGTGCCACCAGGGGGACAGAGAACACTGAAGCTTTCTTT.

This clonotype has only a few counts. The J gene is TRBJ1-5, the V gene TRBV12-3 or TRBV12-4; 7 bases align to TRBD1. V shed 4 bases, J shed 6 bases, and the junction held 9 bases outside the gene matches. CDR3 length equals 15 residues. For the CDR3, the DNA is TGTGCCAGCAGTTCGAGGACAGGTGGTCCTCAGCCCCAGCATTTT. Encoded protein: CASSSRTGGPQPQHF.

This clonotype was detected many times. The gene calls are TRBV7-9 and TRBJ2-7; 7 nucleotides match TRBD2. Unmatched junction bases numbered 6, after V lost 3 bases and J lost 1 base. Germline values: CDR1 SEHNR, CDR2 FQNEAQ (reference sequence). The CDR3 length is 15 residues. The CDR3 loop reads CASSLGGGYSYEQYF. The CDR3 DNA reads TGTGCCAGCAGCTTGGGCGGGGGTTATTCCTACGAGCAGTACTTC. The variable domain in full, with the rest retrieved from reference TRBV7-9 and TRBJ2-7, is DTGVSQNPRHKITKRGQNVTFRCDPISEHNRLYWYRQTLGQGPEFLTYFQNEAQLEKSRLLSDRFSAERPKGSFSTLEIQRTEQGDSAMYLCASSLGGGYSYEQYFGPGTRLTVT.

The sample holds many counts of this clonotype. The chain is built from TRBV6-2 or TRBV6-3 and TRBJ2-1; tentative D call: TRBD2 (6 bases). In germline, CDR1 is MNHEY, CDR2 SVGEGT. The length of the CDR3 is 14 residues. V was cut by 5 bases and J by 6 bases, with 14 bases left in between. CDR3 protein: CASSQGLLLNEQFF. For the CDR3, the DNA is TGTGCCAGCAGTCAGGGACTCCTTCTCAATGAGCAGTTCTTC.

This clonotype was detected ten times or more. The V call is TRBV20-1, the J call TRBJ2-4, with 12 nucleotides matching TRBD2. V dropped 6 bases and J dropped 1; count of bases not matched to a gene: 4. CDR3 size: 15 residues. The germline CDR1 and CDR2 sequences are DFQATT and SNEGSKA (reference sequence). The CDR3: CSAPTSGSAKNIQYF. The CDR3 DNA reads TGCAGTGCCCCGACTAGCGGGAGTGCCAAAAACATTCAGTACTTC.

This clonotype was found many times. The rearrangement uses TRBV29-1 and TRBJ2-7; D gene unclear. The germline CDR1 and CDR2 sequences are SQVTM and ANQGSEA. The CDR3 spans 12 residues. V dropped 4 bases and J dropped 2 bases, with 9 bases sitting between them. Here the CDR3 reads CSVGVGTYEQYF. Written as DNA, the CDR3 is TGCAGCGTTGGCGTCGGAACCTACGAGCAGTACTTC.